This TCR beta chain was identified in a study of T cell responses to AZD1222 COVID-19 vaccine. Whole-study context: It was second doses at about 4 or about 12 weeks that were pooled.

Study-wide results and caveats: Targeting of unmutated variant regions was reportedly seen in nearly half of spike-specific TCRs. Two doses of AZD1222 preceded a rise in Spike-specific TCR breadth and depth. Spike was spanned by vaccine-associated CD4 TCRs, with dominance at 160-218 and 743-854.

As regards this clone: Its antigen is unknown.

CDR1 and CDR2 from the germline V gene are MDHEN and SYDVKM. CDR3 size: 12 residues. V dropped 7 bases and J dropped 5; count of bases not matched to a gene: 2. Repertoires were generated with immunoSEQ multiplex PCR, while TCRdb's copy carries only in-frame clones and drops some. The data hold 55,000 to 85,000 clones, with around 83% observed a single time. The TCR comes from an adult in good health. The chain uses TRBV28 and TRBJ1-2; 9 bases line up with TRBD1. Sequenced material: peripheral blood, taken on day 0 of AZD1222 vaccination. The CDR3 sequence is CASIGQGYGYTF. The CDR3, as DNA: TGTGCCAGCATCGGACAGGGGTATGGCTACACCTTC.